Listed below are T cell receptor beta chains from one sample, sequenced in a study of blood T cells in healthy people across ages. A single record per CDR3 protein comes from TCRdb applying MiXCR to the 5' RACE reads. The table lists around 870,000 distinct CDR3 sequences, around 30% of them singletons, with 15% to 20% in the top ten. Sequenced sample: blood. These receptors originate from a woman of 80 years or more in good health. Both conserved end residues are part of each CDR3. The order of the fields is CDR3 protein, clone size, V gene, D gene, J gene. The D gene is left open where the match is weak. Not all rows give a size; the values are once, few, many and, for expanded clones, a class.

CDR3: CASSLVPGGNTGELFF; size: few; V: TRBV7-2; D: TRBD1; J: TRBJ2-2
CDR3: CSATTQGNSPLHF; size: .; V: TRBV20-1; D: .; J: TRBJ1-6
CDR3: CASSLAETSGTFYEQYF; size: .; V: TRBV7-2; D: TRBD2; J: .
CDR3: CASSQGKGQFNEKLFF; size: few; V: TRBV11-2; D: TRBD1; J: TRBJ1-4
CDR3: CSAKLGIMNTEAFF; size: few; V: TRBV20-1; D: .; J: TRBJ1-1
CDR3: CASSPAALGYNSPLHF; size: few; V: TRBV12-3/TRBV12-4; D: .; J: TRBJ1-6
CDR3: CSARDRLQGKGYGYTF; size: many; V: TRBV20-1; D: TRBD1; J: TRBJ1-2
CDR3: CATSGVGGLSYEQYF; size: many; V: TRBV15; D: .; J: TRBJ2-7
CDR3: CASSLTGKGYEQYF; size: .; V: TRBV12-3/TRBV12-4; D: .; J: TRBJ2-7
CDR3: CASGLVQGTHNEQFF; size: few; V: TRBV12-5; D: .; J: TRBJ2-1
CDR3: CSAIEIQGYYGYTF; size: .; V: TRBV20-1; D: TRBD1; J: TRBJ1-2
CDR3: CASSPGQGARRETQYF; size: many; V: TRBV18; D: TRBD1; J: TRBJ2-5
CDR3: CSASMYNEQFF; size: many; V: TRBV20-1; D: .; J: TRBJ2-1
CDR3: CASSFKGPYNSPPHF; size: .; V: TRBV12-3/TRBV12-4; D: .; J: TRBJ1-6
CDR3: CASSRRGLDNEQFF; size: many; V: TRBV5-5; D: .; J: TRBJ2-1
CDR3: CSAGGYRINEQFF; size: .; V: TRBV20-1; D: TRBD1; J: TRBJ2-1
CDR3: CSARGQSNEKLFF; size: many; V: TRBV20-1; D: .; J: TRBJ1-4
CDR3: CASSMNGGGTDTQYF; size: many; V: TRBV7-2; D: TRBD2; J: TRBJ2-3
CDR3: CASSLIGVENTF; size: once; V: TRBV7-9; D: .; J: TRBJ1-2
CDR3: CASSHTGGRVDTQDF; size: .; V: TRBV14; D: TRBD1; J: TRBJ2-3
CDR3: CASSRGLLQETQYF; size: many; V: TRBV4-3; D: .; J: TRBJ2-5
CDR3: CASSPGQGAMGYGYTF; size: .; V: TRBV11-2; D: TRBD1; J: TRBJ1-2
CDR3: CATSREGTGNTEAFF; size: .; V: TRBV15; D: .; J: TRBJ1-1
CDR3: CASRLGAGENSPLHF; size: .; V: TRBV7-9; D: .; J: TRBJ1-6
CDR3: CASSYGVSGSYEQYF; size: many; V: TRBV6-5; D: .; J: TRBJ2-7
CDR3: CSVEGRSSYNEQYF; size: .; V: TRBV29-1; D: .; J: TRBJ2-7
CDR3: CASGPTGFGRETQYF; size: many; V: TRBV5-6; D: TRBD1; J: TRBJ2-5
CDR3: CASSLSTGGHQPQHF; size: many; V: TRBV12-3/TRBV12-4; D: TRBD1; J: TRBJ1-5
CDR3: CATRDPDVYEQYF; size: many; V: TRBV6-2/TRBV6-3; D: .; J: TRBJ2-7
CDR3: CASSKAHRDTQYF; size: many; V: TRBV6-1; D: .; J: TRBJ2-3
CDR3: CSATGDRGPNIQYF; size: many; V: TRBV20-1; D: TRBD1; J: TRBJ2-4
CDR3: CASSQDQGTGAEAFF; size: few; V: TRBV4-2; D: .; J: TRBJ1-1
CDR3: CATSPGQGGAKLFF; size: many; V: TRBV15; D: TRBD1; J: TRBJ1-4